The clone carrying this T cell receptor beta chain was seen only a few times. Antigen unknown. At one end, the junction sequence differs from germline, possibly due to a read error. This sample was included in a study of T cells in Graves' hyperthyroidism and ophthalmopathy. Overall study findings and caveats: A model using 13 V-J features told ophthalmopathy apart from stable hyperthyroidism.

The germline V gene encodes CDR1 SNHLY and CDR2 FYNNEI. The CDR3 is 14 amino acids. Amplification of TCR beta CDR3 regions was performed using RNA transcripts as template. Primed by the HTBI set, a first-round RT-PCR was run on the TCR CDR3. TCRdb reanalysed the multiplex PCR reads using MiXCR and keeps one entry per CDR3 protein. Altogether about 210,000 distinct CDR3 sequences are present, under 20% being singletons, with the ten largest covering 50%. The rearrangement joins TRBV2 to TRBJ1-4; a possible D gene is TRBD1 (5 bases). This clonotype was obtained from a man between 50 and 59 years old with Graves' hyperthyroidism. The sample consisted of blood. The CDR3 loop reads CACSLGPAGEKLFF. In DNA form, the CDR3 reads TGTGCCTGCAGTTTGGGACCCGCAGGGGAAAAACTGTTTTTT.